Reported below is one T cell receptor beta chain. People who had autoimmune disease history or systemic immunosuppression were excluded. Assay used: immunoSEQ multiplex PCR; TCRdb lists only in-frame clones, some missing. The sample carries tens of thousands of clones, roughly 89% recorded once. The record originates from a study of OX40 agonist ivuxolimab in advanced cancers. Study-wide context: Patients' therapy was ivuxolimab, an antibody that acts as an agonist of OX40 (CD134). Patients were infused with ivuxolimab every 2 weeks at 0.01 to 10 mg/kg. Partial response was recorded in three patients: one hepatocellular carcinoma and two cutaneous melanoma cases.

The CDR3 runs to 16 residues. Germline values: CDR1 SGDLS, CDR2 YYNGEE. Deletions cut 0 bases from V and 5 bases from J, with 18 bases between. This sequence joins TRBV9 and TRBJ2-7; possible D gene TRBD1, 5 bases. The material sequenced was CD4+ or CD8+ T cells sorted from blood, taken in a trial of the OX40 agonist ivuxolimab. The sequence came from an adult with an advanced solid tumor such as melanoma, head and neck, liver or kidney cancer. CDR3 nucleotide sequence: TGTGCCAGCAGCGTAGATAGAAGGGGTGGGTTCCACGAGCAGTACTTC. Translating it yields CASSVDRRGGFHEQYF. Complete variable domain (other parts from reference TRBV9 and TRBJ2-7): DSGVTQTPKHLITATGQRVTLRCSPRSGDLSVYWYQQSLDQGLQFLIQYYNGEERAKGNILERFSAQQFPDLHSELNLSSLELGDSALYFCASSVDRRGGFHEQYFGPGTRLTVT.